Shown below are 4 T cell receptor beta chains from a single sample sequenced in a study of T-cell reconstitution after alpha-beta-depleted transplantation in children. Construction of the TCRbeta library involved unique molecular identifiers. A single record per CDR3 protein comes from TCRdb applying MiXCR to the PCR reads. Of 700,000 to 850,000 distinct CDR3 sequences in the sample, approximately 15% were seen once. Sequenced here: PBMCs, mostly from graft donor cells, sampled 360 days after TCRalphabeta/CD19-depleted stem cell transplant. These receptors came from a male patient between 10 and 17 years old who had a stem cell transplant for acute lymphoblastic leukemia, so the T cells may come from the graft donor.

This clonotype was recorded many times. The chain combines TRBV6-5 with TRBJ2-1; weak D call: TRBD1 (6 bases). Germline assignment: CDR1 MNHEY and CDR2 SVGAGI. This CDR3 spans 15 amino acids. Trimming left V 4 bases short and J 2 bases short, with 12 bases between. The CDR3 loop is CASSWTESPYNEQFF. The CDR3 coding sequence is TGTGCCAGCAGTTGGACAGAAAGTCCCTACAATGAGCAGTTCTTC.

This clonotype was observed a handful of times. The gene calls are TRBV7-9 and TRBJ2-3, with 7 bases lining up with TRBD2. Trimming removed 6 bases from V and 6 bases from J; junction bases left unmatched: 12. The CDR3 consists of 15 residues. CDR1 SEHNR and CDR2 FQNEAQ come from the germline V gene (reference sequence). CDR3 region: CASRASGYLADTQYF. CDR3 DNA sequence: TGTGCCAGCAGGGCTAGCGGTTACCTGGCGGATACGCAGTATTTT.

This clonotype was counted at least ten times. V usage is TRBV10-3 and J usage is TRBJ2-1; a weak D match, TRBD1 (6 bases). The CDR3 has 18 residues. V shed 3 bases and J shed 1 base, with 19 bases lying between them. Germline loops: CDR1 ENHRY, CDR2 SYGVKD. CDR3 nucleotides: TGTGCCATCAGTGAATCACTTCGGGGACATGGTTCCTACAATGAGCAGTTCTTC. Residues: CAISESLRGHGSYNEQFF.

This clonotype was observed a handful of times. The chain combines TRBV5-1 with TRBJ2-1; 7 nucleotides agree with TRBD2. J lost 1 base, V lost 6 bases, and 4 bases had no gene match. CDR3 size: 14 residues. Germline V gene data show CDR1 as SGHRS and CDR2 as YFSETQ. The CDR3 region has the DNA TGCGCCAGCATGCGGGAGTCTTCCTACAATGAGCAGTTCTTC. This codes for CASMRESSYNEQFF.